The 17 T cell receptor beta chains below were found in one sample sequenced in a study of T cell responses to AZD1222 COVID-19 vaccine. Here immunoSEQ multiplex PCR was the method, and the copy in TCRdb shows in-frame clones only, minus some. The table lists about 130,000 clones, approximately 90% of them singletons. The specimen comprised peripheral blood, sampled on day 0 of AZD1222 vaccination. The receptors here all came from an adult in good health.

The chain uses TRBV7-9 and TRBJ2-3, with 12 bases aligning to TRBD2. Germline V gene data show CDR1 as SEHNR and CDR2 as FQNEAQ (reference sequence). The J segment lost 6 bases and the V segment lost 2 bases, leaving 9 bases of the junction unmatched. This CDR3 has 17 residues. CDR3 bases: TGTGCCAGCAGCTTACTAGCGGGGGGGCTTATCACGGATACGCAGTATTTT. Residues: CASSLLAGGLITDTQYF. The complete variable domain, with remaining parts taken from reference TRBV7-9 and TRBJ2-3, reads DTGVSQNPRHKITKRGQNVTFRCDPISEHNRLYWYRQTLGQGPEFLTYFQNEAQLEKSRLLSDRFSAERPKGSFSTLEIQRTEQGDSAMYLCASSLLAGGLITDTQYFGPGTRLTVL.

This clone appeared once. J is TRBJ1-1 and V is TRBV7-3; 8 bases match TRBD1. Germline CDR1 and CDR2: SGHTA and FQGTGA. V shed 5 bases and J 4 bases; nucleotides not matched to a gene: 6. The CDR3 has 14 amino acids. DNA for the CDR3: TGTGCCAGCAGCCCGGACAGGGCGGGCACTGAAGCTTTCTTT. Translation gives CASSPDRAGTEAFF.

The V and J genes are TRBV6-5 and TRBJ2-7, with a tentative D call TRBD2 (5 bases). The CDR3 totals 13 residues. In germline, CDR1 is MNHEY, CDR2 SVGAGI. V lost 3 bases and J lost 5, with 11 bases in between. CDR3 nucleotide sequence: TGTGCCAGCAGTTATTCGTCCGGGGACGAGCAGTACTTC. Translation gives CASSYSSGDEQYF.

This clone was seen once. In nucleotides, the CDR3 is TGTGCCAGCAGCTTTGGTAAGGGGATGAACACTGAAGCTTTCTTT. Its protein is CASSFGKGMNTEAFF. The rearrangement joins TRBV5-4 to TRBJ1-1; a possible D gene is TRBD1 (5 bases). V was trimmed by 2 bases and J by 0 bases, leaving 11 bases between them. CDR1 is SGHNT and CDR2 is YYREEE in the germline V gene (reference sequence). The length of the CDR3 is 15 residues.

V and J are TRBV5-4 and TRBJ1-2; no firm D call. The CDR3 has 13 amino acids. Germline-derived CDR1 and CDR2 are SGHNT and YYREEE (reference sequence). The V end lost 1 base, the J end lost 4 bases, and 8 bases lay between the germline ends. CDR3 nucleotides: TGTGCCAGCAGCTTGCGGATTCCCTATGGCTACACCTTC. Translating gives CASSLRIPYGYTF.

The genes are TRBV27 and TRBJ1-3; D gene unclear. Germline CDR1 is MNHEY and CDR2 is SMNVEV (reference sequence). V was cut by 2 bases and J by 1 base, with 6 bases left in between. The CDR3 has 14 residues. The CDR3 reads CASSLERSGNTIYF. As DNA, the CDR3 is TGTGCCAGCAGTTTAGAGAGGTCTGGAAACACCATATATTTT.

This chain uses TRBV27 with TRBJ1-2; D unresolved. V was shortened by 4 bases and J by 3 bases, with 12 bases between the two germline ends. This CDR3 has 14 amino acids. Per germline, CDR1 MNHEY and CDR2 SMNVEV (reference sequence). This CDR3 reads CASSSGLAYYGYTF. Here the CDR3 DNA reads TGTGCCAGCAGTTCGGGCCTTGCCTACTATGGCTACACCTTC.

This chain links TRBV10-3 with TRBJ1-1; 10 positions match TRBD1. The CDR3 has 14 residues. V lost 6 bases and J lost 0; bases outside the gene matches: 1. Per the germline V gene, CDR1 is ENHRY and CDR2 is SYGVKD. The CDR3 loop reads CAIRGTGVNTEAFF. The CDR3 DNA sequence: TGTGCCATCAGAGGGACAGGGGTGAACACTGAAGCTTTCTTT.

This chain links TRBV7-9 with TRBJ1-4; 9 positions match TRBD1. Germline loops: CDR1 SEHNR, CDR2 FQNEAQ (reference sequence). The junction had 10 bases not matched to a gene; V was cut back by 3 bases and J by 8 bases. The CDR3 runs to 16 residues. The CDR3 DNA sequence: TGTGCCAGCAGCTTCAACCTGGACAGGGGCCTGGAAAAACTGTTTTTT. It yields the protein CASSFNLDRGLEKLFF.

V is TRBV6-5 and J is TRBJ2-3; D gene uncertain. The CDR3 loop spans 14 amino acids. Germline V CDR1 and CDR2: MNHEY, SVGAGI. Deletions cut 5 bases from V and 8 bases from J, with 17 bases between. The CDR3 reads CASSRNKVHSTQYF. CDR3 coding DNA: TGTGCCAGCAGTCGCAATAAAGTACACAGTACGCAGTATTTT.

This clone was seen just once. The CDR3 loop reads CASSYLVASGGAWEQFF. DNA for the CDR3: TGCGCCAGCAGCTACCTTGTAGCTAGCGGGGGGGCCTGGGAGCAGTTCTTC. This chain joins TRBV4-1 and TRBJ2-1; TRBD2 matches at 12 bases. This CDR3 has 17 amino acids. CDR1 MGHRA and CDR2 YSYEKL come from the germline V gene. V shed 5 bases, J shed 10 bases, and the junction held 15 bases outside the gene matches.

This chain uses TRBV28 with TRBJ2-7; TRBD1 matches at 8 bases. The trim removed 6 bases at V and 3 bases at J, leaving 16 bases unmatched. Per the germline V gene, CDR1 is MDHEN and CDR2 is SYDVKM. The CDR3 contains 17 residues. The CDR3 loop reads CASRSSSRDRRGYEQYF. For the CDR3, the DNA is TGTGCCAGCAGATCTTCATCCCGGGACAGGCGCGGCTACGAGCAGTACTTC.

This clone was counted a single time. This sequence joins TRBV6-1 and TRBJ2-1, with a possible D match to TRBD1 (6 bases). Germline V lookup: CDR1 MNHNS, CDR2 SASEGT. The CDR3 is made up of 15 amino acids. Trimming removed 1 base at V and 3 bases at J, with 10 bases between. CDR3 residues: CASSEEVGGYNEQFF. Written as DNA, the CDR3 is TGTGCCAGCAGTGAAGAGGTAGGGGGCTACAATGAGCAGTTCTTC.

The chain recombines TRBV6-2 or TRBV6-3 with TRBJ2-7; TRBD1 matches 8 bases. There are 14 residues in the CDR3. V gave up 5 bases and J gave up 4 bases; unmatched junction bases: 7. Germline V CDR1 and CDR2: MNHEY, SVGEGT. The CDR3 reads CASSLQGARYEQYF. The CDR3 DNA follows: TGTGCCAGCAGTCTTCAGGGGGCGCGATACGAGCAGTACTTC.

The genes are TRBV9 and TRBJ2-2, with TRBD1 identical over 8 bases. This CDR3 contains 16 residues. Trimming cost V 4 bases and J 4 bases; bases outside gene matches: 9. Germline V gene sequence: CDR1 SGDLS, CDR2 YYNGEE. CDR3 in amino acids: CASSSAGGEATGELFF. CDR3 in DNA: TGTGCCAGCAGCTCAGCAGGGGGCGAAGCCACCGGGGAGCTGTTTTTT.

V usage is TRBV6-5 and J usage is TRBJ1-2; 8 bases are a match to TRBD1. This CDR3 has 12 amino acids. V lost 7 bases to trimming and J lost 8 bases; unmatched junction nucleotides: 6. CDR1 and CDR2 (germline): MNHEY, SVGAGI. The CDR3 DNA follows: TGTGCCAGCACTAGGACAGGGACGGGCTACACCTTC. It codes for CASTRTGTGYTF.

The rearrangement joins TRBV7-2 to TRBJ1-1; D remains unclear. The CDR3 has 13 amino acids. Germline loops: CDR1 SGHTA, CDR2 FQGNSA. V lost 2 bases, J lost 1 base, and 5 bases lay in between. The CDR3 spells CASSLQANTEAFF. CDR3 DNA sequence: TGTGCCAGCAGCTTACAGGCGAACACTGAAGCTTTCTTT.